The rows below give T cell receptor beta chains drawn from one sample of a study of beta chain features in type 1 diabetes. Profiling relied on immunoSEQ multiplex PCR, and the TCRdb table lists in-frame clones only, not all of them. The sample shows around 650,000 clones, 9.5% to 15% of them seen only once. The source material was naive CD4+ T cells from blood. The receptors shown here come from a man aged 25 to 40 with type 1 diabetes. Both conserved end residues are part of each CDR3. Each record gives: J gene, CDR3 length, V gene, D gene, clone size, CDR3 protein, CDR3 DNA. The D gene is left open where the match is weak. Clone size is given for some rows only: seen once, a few or many times, or a class if the clone is expanded.

>TRBJ2-1|13|TRBV12-5|NA|few
CASGPVGINEQFF
TGTGCTAGCGGTCCGGTCGGGATCAATGAGCAGTTCTTC
>TRBJ2-1|15|TRBV19|TRBD1|few
CASSRTGLSYNEQFF
TGTGCCAGTAGCCGGACAGGGCTCTCCTACAATGAGCAGTTCTTC
>TRBJ2-3|14|TRBV6-5|NA|few
CASSGAASTDTQYF
TGTGCCAGCTCAGGAGCGGCCAGCACAGATACGCAGTATTTT
>TRBJ2-7|17|TRBV6-1|NA|few
CASSGRKGGGVSHEQYF
TGTGCCAGCAGTGGACGGAAGGGAGGCGGCGTCTCCCACGAGCAGTACTTC
>TRBJ1-3|14|TRBV2|NA|few
CASLGGNSGNTIYF
TGTGCCAGTCTCGGCGGGAACTCTGGAAACACCATATATTTT
>TRBJ1-2|15|TRBV28|NA|few
CASSLWPGVDYGYTF
TGTGCCAGCAGTTTATGGCCAGGGGTAGACTATGGCTACACCTTC
>TRBJ2-6|13|TRBV5-1|NA|few
CASSFSGANVLTF
TGCGCCAGCAGCTTCTCTGGGGCCAACGTCCTGACTTTC
>TRBJ2-7|13|TRBV11-2|NA|NA
CASSFQGSNEQYF
TGTGCCAGCAGCTTTCAGGGGAGCAACGAGCAGTACTTC
>TRBJ1-4|15|TRBV19|TRBD1|NA
CASSTDRDPREKLFF
TGTGCCAGTAGTACCGACAGGGACCCCAGGGAAAAACTGTTTTTT
>TRBJ2-7|16|TRBV7-2|TRBD2|few
CASSLWQRGADLEQYF
TGTGCCAGCAGCTTATGGCAGCGGGGGGCTGACTTGGAGCAGTACTTC
>TRBJ1-6|11|TRBV20-1|NA|NA
CSAGGGSPLHF
TGCAGTGCCGGGGGAGGCTCACCCCTCCACTTT
>TRBJ1-1|16|TRBV25-1|NA|NA
CASSEPGGGRNTEAFF
TGTGCCAGCAGTGAACCAGGTGGAGGGCGGAACACTGAAGCTTTCTTT
>TRBJ1-2|15|TRBV4-1|TRBD1|few
CASSPGQVGSYGYTF
TGCGCCAGCAGCCCGGGACAGGTGGGGTCGTATGGCTACACCTTC
>TRBJ1-4|14|TRBV30|NA|NA
CAWTDPGREEKLFF
TGTGCCTGGACCGACCCTGGGAGAGAGGAAAAACTGTTTTTT
>TRBJ1-1|14|TRBV9|NA|NA
CASSVDLMNTEAFF
TGTGCCAGCAGCGTAGATCTAATGAACACTGAAGCTTTCTTT
>TRBJ2-5|13|TRBV7-2|NA|few
CASSVRSGETQYF
TGTGCCAGCAGCGTTCGATCGGGAGAGACCCAGTACTTC
>TRBJ1-4|15|TRBV5-1|NA|NA
CASSLAWGTDEKLFF
TGCGCCAGCAGCTTGGCGTGGGGTACTGATGAAAAACTGTTTTTT
>TRBJ2-1|15|TRBV5-1|NA|few
CASSLDWNSYNEQFF
TGCGCCAGCAGCTTGGATTGGAATTCCTACAATGAGCAGTTCTTC
>TRBJ1-1|13|TRBV7-9|TRBD1|NA
CASSGTGGTEAFF
TGTGCCAGCAGCGGCACAGGGGGTACTGAAGCTTTCTTT